Below, one T cell receptor (beta chain) is given with its context. Its target is unknown. Germline CDR1 and CDR2: SGHAT and FQNNGV. The CDR3 covers 17 residues. V was shortened by 1 base and J by 4 bases, with 17 bases between the two germline ends. This sample stems from a study of cytomegalovirus exposure and HLA in healthy donors. Points from the study as a whole: Being productive about 87% or about 30% of the time was typical of most TCR beta V segments in an earlier analysis. Likely technical artifact: a cluster of highly shared sequence variants. Later analysis identified a missense DCLRE1C variant that was linked to TCR beta V- and J-gene trimming.

PCR employed 60 Vbeta and 13 Jbeta primers. Produced via immunoSEQ multiplex PCR; TCRdb's table is partial and in-frame only. The sample holds about 83,000 clones. The J gene is TRBJ2-1, the V gene TRBV11-2; D is ambiguous. Sequenced material: PBMCs. The clonotype was recovered from a man between 18 and 35 years old in good health and CMV-seropositive. The CDR3 bases are TGTGCCAGCAGCTTAGTAGTCAACCCGTTAACTTACAATGAGCAGTTCTTC. It encodes CASSLVVNPLTYNEQFF.